Sequencing of this T cell receptor (beta chain) was carried out in a study of T cells after yellow fever vaccination (dated by TCRdb to about 2019). Some background on the complete study: The SMART-Seq v4 Ultra Low Input RNA kit was used to prepare libraries from fractions with low cell numbers. To follow T-cell clones before and after primary and booster YFV17D yellow fever vaccination, bulk TCR alpha and beta repertoires were sequenced over time. The cohort comprised two healthy male donors, one aged 18 to 29 and one aged 30 to 39 years. Blood was collected at multiple timepoints before and after primary and secondary immunization, and bulk PBMC replicates and cell subsets were isolated.

Synthesis of TCR cDNA relied on 5'RACE template switching, a step that introduced a universal primer site along with unique molecular identifiers. Priming for cDNA synthesis came from both the TCR alpha and TCR beta constant segments. Two PCR steps were used to amplify libraries, with sample barcodes and sequencing adapters being added in the second step. Sequencing of libraries was done on Illumina HiSeq 2500 (2x100 bp) or NovaSeq (2x150 bp). In the paper's pipeline: MIGEC handled demultiplexing of reads and collapsing into UMI consensus sequences, while MiXCR performed V(D)J alignment. Vaccine-responding clonotypes were identified with edgeR using replicate PBMC samples, with FDR below 0.01 and a log2 fold change above 5 up to day 15 being required. Bulk clonotypes were assigned CD4 or CD8 identity according to which sequenced CD4 or CD8 repertoire held them at higher abundance. Using fastp trimming at Q25 and MiXCR clonotype assembly, TCRdb reanalyzed the public sequencing data and kept in-frame beta chains. For every CDR3 protein sequence, its rows merge into one entry that carries the most common genes and DNA. TCRdb's processing, not the authors', yielded these V and J calls. The sample records under 250,000 distinct CDR3 sequences, 6.9% of which are singletons. The ten most abundant clones make up over 0.65% of the sample.

Interpreted using the paper, the treatment or condition label stands for: live attenuated yellow fever vaccine strain. PBMCs were isolated from peripheral blood using a standard Ficoll-Paque protocol. Dynabeads CD4 and CD8 positive selection kits were used to isolate CD4 and CD8 T-cell fractions. TriZol was used to extract RNA from bulk PBMCs, CD4 and CD8 fractions, and dextramer-positive and dextramer-negative fractions. This clonotype appeared many times. It lacks a known antigen. No base qualities exist here, and no much larger clone lies one base off it. Results and caveats for the whole study, not just this receptor: FACS-sorted repertoires could contain abundant contaminating clonotypes from the bulk population, so computational filtering was required. Compared with the primary T-cell response, the secondary T-cell response was faster but weaker, reaching its peak on day 5 rather than on day 15. Because only two donors were included in the study, the extent to which the findings can be generalized is limited. Most clones expanded after primary vaccination were re-detected after the booster (just under 97% of CD4 and 88% of CD8), suggesting broad memory maintenance. A small share of clonotypes was detected in both CD4 and CD8 compartments, with the overlap likely arising from convergent recombination.

The sequence was obtained from a man aged 30 to 39 who received the YFV17D yellow fever vaccine. The sample in question was CD4+ T cells sorted from PBMCs, obtained 15 days after the yellow fever booster vaccination.

The sequenced DNA: TGTGCCAGCAGTGACCCAGGAGGGGGCGCATACAATGAGCAGTTCTTC. This translates into CASSDPGGGAYNEQFF. The rearranged segments are TRBV25-1 and TRBJ2-1; TRBD1 is perhaps the D gene, given 7 matching bases. As encoded in the germline V gene, CDR1 is MGHDK while CDR2 is SYGVNS. The CDR3 numbers 16 residues from cysteine through phenylalanine. CDR3 DNA only is kept here, 48 bases in frame from base 1. Trimming removed 3 bases from V and 4 bases from J, leaving 16 bases between the germline ends.